Listed below are T cell receptor beta chains from one sample, sequenced in a study of blood T cells in healthy people across ages. TCRdb analysed the 5' RACE reads with MiXCR anew, one entry per CDR3 protein. The table includes some 550,000 distinct CDR3 sequences, around half detected once. The sample comprised blood. These receptors were obtained from a man at least 80 years old in good health. Both conserved end residues are part of each CDR3. Fields, in order: J gene, V gene, clone size, D gene, CDR3 DNA, CDR3 protein. The D gene is left open where the match is weak. Rows may omit the clone size; those that give it use once, few, many or a size class.

TRBJ2-7 | TRBV10-3 | few | . | TGTGCCATCAGTGAGTCAGGGCCGGCCTACGAGCAGTACTTC | CAISESGPAYEQYF
TRBJ2-7 | TRBV29-1 | few | TRBD2 | TGCAGCGTTCGGGGAGATCGGGGAGGGGAGCAGTACTTC | CSVRGDRGGEQYF
TRBJ2-7 | TRBV27 | many | . | TGTGCCAGCAGTTTATCGAGGGGCCCGCACTACGAGCAGTACTTC | CASSLSRGPHYEQYF
TRBJ1-2 | TRBV12-3/TRBV12-4 | many | . | TGTGCCAGCAGTTTATGGGGGGATGGCTACACCTTC | CASSLWGDGYTF
TRBJ1-4 | TRBV12-3/TRBV12-4 | . | . | TGTGCCAGCAGTCCAAAGACCGGGGGACTGGGTGAAAAACTGTTTTTT | CASSPKTGGLGEKLFF
TRBJ2-1 | TRBV10-3 | . | TRBD1 | TGTGCCATCAAGTCGGCAGGGGGTAACAATGAGCAGTTCTTC | CAIKSAGGNNEQFF
TRBJ2-5 | TRBV10-3 | . | TRBD1 | TGTGCCAATAGAGGACAGGGGCAAGAGACCCAGTACTTC | CANRGQGQETQYF
TRBJ2-1 | TRBV20-1 | few | TRBD2 | TGCAGTGCTATGCGGGAGGGGAGCTCCTACAATGAGCAGTTCTTC | CSAMREGSSYNEQFF
TRBJ2-7 | TRBV11-1 | . | . | TGTGCCAACAGCTTACCGGGACGATCCTACGAGCAGTACTTC | CANSLPGRSYEQYF
TRBJ2-1 | TRBV20-1 | . | TRBD2 | TGCAGTGCTATATCTAGCGGGCGCCAAACAATTGAGCAGTTCTTC | CSAISSGRQTIEQFF
TRBJ2-7 | TRBV7-9 | . | . | TGTGCCAGCAGCTTATTAGGGACTCCTCACGGGGAGCAGTACTTC | CASSLLGTPHGEQYF
TRBJ2-5 | TRBV12-3/TRBV12-4 | . | TRBD1 | TGTGCCAGCAGTTTAGTAGGGGGACAGGGGGGCCAAGAGACCCAGTACTTC | CASSLVGGQGGQETQYF
TRBJ2-3 | TRBV7-2 | few | . | TGTGCCAGCAGCTCGTTCACTAAAGATACGCAGTATTTT | CASSSFTKDTQYF
TRBJ1-2 | TRBV12-3/TRBV12-4 | few | TRBD1 | TGTGCCAGCAGTGAACAGGGGGCTAACTATGGCTACACCTTC | CASSEQGANYGYTF
TRBJ2-2 | TRBV12-3/TRBV12-4 | few | . | TGTGCCAGCAACTTGGCCCCAGCCGGCACCGGGGAGCTGTTTTTT | CASNLAPAGTGELFF
TRBJ2-3 | TRBV6-2/TRBV6-3 | . | TRBD1 | TGTGCCAGCAGCCGGACCGACAGGGGCCCCACAGATACGCAGTATTTT | CASSRTDRGPTDTQYF
TRBJ2-4 | TRBV4-3 | . | . | TGCACCAGCAGCCAAGAACGGGCTCCAGGGATGGACATTCAGTACTTC | CTSSQERAPGMDIQYF
TRBJ2-1 | TRBV29-1 | . | . | TGCAGCGACGGGACGACCGCTAACAATGAGCAGTTCTTC | CSDGTTANNEQFF
TRBJ2-7 | TRBV28 | . | TRBD2 | TGTGCCAGCAGGCTAGCGGGATCTGCCTACGAGCAGTACTTC | CASRLAGSAYEQYF
TRBJ1-4 | TRBV27 | . | . | TGTGCCAGCAGCACCACGCAGGGGACTAATGAAAAACTGTTTTTT | CASSTTQGTNEKLFF
TRBJ2-3 | TRBV7-3 | . | TRBD2 | TGTGCCAGCAGCTTTAGGCTAGCGGGGACAGATACGCAGTATTTT | CASSFRLAGTDTQYF
TRBJ1-1 | TRBV20-1 | . | TRBD1 | TGCAGTGCCATACAGGGGTCCTTGAACACTGAAGCTTTCTTT | CSAIQGSLNTEAFF
TRBJ1-1 | TRBV7-9 | . | TRBD1 | TGTGCCAGCAGCTTAAGAAGACGACCAGGGACAGGGGGGGACATGGGAGCTTTCTTT | CASSLRRRPGTGGDMGAFF
TRBJ2-7 | TRBV5-5 | . | TRBD2 | TGTGCCAGCAGCGAATCTAGCGGGAGGGCCTACGAGCAGTACTTC | CASSESSGRAYEQYF
TRBJ2-5 | TRBV29-1 | . | . | TGCAGCGTTGAGCCGGAACAAGAGACCCAGTACTTC | CSVEPEQETQYF